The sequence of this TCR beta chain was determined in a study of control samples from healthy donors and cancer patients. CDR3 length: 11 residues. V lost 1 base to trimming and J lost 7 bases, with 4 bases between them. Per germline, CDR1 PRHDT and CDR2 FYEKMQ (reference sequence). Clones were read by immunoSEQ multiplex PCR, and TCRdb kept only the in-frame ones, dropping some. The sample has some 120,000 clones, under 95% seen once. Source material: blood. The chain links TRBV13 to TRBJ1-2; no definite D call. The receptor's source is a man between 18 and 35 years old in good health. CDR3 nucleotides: TGTGCCAGCAGCTTAGAATCTGGCTACACCTTC. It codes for CASSLESGYTF. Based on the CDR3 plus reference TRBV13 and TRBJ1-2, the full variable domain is AAGVIQSPRHLIKEKRETATLKCYPIPRHDTVYWYQQGPGQDPQFLISFYEKMQSDKGSIPDRFSAQQFSDYHSELNMSSLELGDSALYFCASSLESGYTFGSGTRLTVV.